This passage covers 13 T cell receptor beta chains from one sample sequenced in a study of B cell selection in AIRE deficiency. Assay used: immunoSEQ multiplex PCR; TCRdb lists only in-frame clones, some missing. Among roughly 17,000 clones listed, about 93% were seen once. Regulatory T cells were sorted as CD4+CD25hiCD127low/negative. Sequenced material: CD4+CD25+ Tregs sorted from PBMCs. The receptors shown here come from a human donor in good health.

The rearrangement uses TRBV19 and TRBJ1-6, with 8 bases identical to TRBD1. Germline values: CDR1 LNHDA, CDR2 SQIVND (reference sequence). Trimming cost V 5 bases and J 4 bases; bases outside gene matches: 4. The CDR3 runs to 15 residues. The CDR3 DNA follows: TGTGCCAGTAGTGCGACAGGGGATTATAATTCACCCCTCCACTTT. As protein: CASSATGDYNSPLHF.

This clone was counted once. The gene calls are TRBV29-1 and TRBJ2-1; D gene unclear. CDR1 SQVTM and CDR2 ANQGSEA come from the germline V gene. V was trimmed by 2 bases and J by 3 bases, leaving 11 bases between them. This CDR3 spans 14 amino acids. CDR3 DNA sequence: TGCAGCGTTGAAACCAGGAGTTTCTACAATGAGCAGTTCTTC. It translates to CSVETRSFYNEQFF.

The CDR3 is CASSLGQGGTEAFF. In nucleotides, the CDR3 is TGCGCCAGCAGCTTGGGGCAGGGAGGTACTGAAGCTTTCTTT. The chain links TRBV5-1 to TRBJ1-1; tentatively, D is TRBD1 (5 bases). The CDR3 is 14 amino acids. CDR1 is SGHRS, CDR2 YFSETQ, per germline. V lost 0 bases and J 5 bases, leaving 11 bases between the germline ends.

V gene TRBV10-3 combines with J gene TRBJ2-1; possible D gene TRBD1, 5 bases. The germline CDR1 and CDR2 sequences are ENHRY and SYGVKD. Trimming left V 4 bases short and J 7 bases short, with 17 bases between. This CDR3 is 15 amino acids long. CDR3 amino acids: CAISGWGSGWNEQFF. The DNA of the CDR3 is TGTGCCATCAGTGGGTGGGGTTCAGGGTGGAATGAGCAGTTCTTC.

The CDR3 coding sequence is TGCGCCAGCCGAGGAAGGACCAGGGATGGGGAGCAGTACTTC. Amino acid sequence: CASRGRTRDGEQYF. V gene TRBV4-1 combines with J gene TRBJ2-7; TRBD1 might be the D (5 bases). The CDR3 has 14 amino acids. The germline V and J ends were trimmed by 8 bases and 7 bases, with 21 bases remaining between them. In germline, CDR1 is MGHRA, CDR2 YSYEKL.

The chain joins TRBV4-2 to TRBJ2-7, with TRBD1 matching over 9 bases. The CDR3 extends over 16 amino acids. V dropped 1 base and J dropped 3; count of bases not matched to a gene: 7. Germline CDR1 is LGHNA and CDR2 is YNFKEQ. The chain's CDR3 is CASSQAPGQGNYEQYF. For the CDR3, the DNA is TGTGCCAGCAGCCAAGCCCCGGGACAGGGCAACTACGAGCAGTACTTC.

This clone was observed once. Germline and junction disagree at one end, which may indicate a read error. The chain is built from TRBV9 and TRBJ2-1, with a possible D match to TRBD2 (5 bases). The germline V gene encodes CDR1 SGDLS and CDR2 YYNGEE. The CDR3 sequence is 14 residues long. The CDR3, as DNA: TGTGCCAGCAGCCCCGGACTCTCCTACAACGAGCAGTTCTTC. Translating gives CASSPGLSYNEQFF.

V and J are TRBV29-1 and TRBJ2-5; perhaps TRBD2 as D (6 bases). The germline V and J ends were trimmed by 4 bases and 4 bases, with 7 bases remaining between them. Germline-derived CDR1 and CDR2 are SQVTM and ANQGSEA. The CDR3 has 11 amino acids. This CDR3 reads CSVGRGETQYF. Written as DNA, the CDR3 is TGCAGCGTTGGGAGGGGAGAGACCCAGTACTTC.

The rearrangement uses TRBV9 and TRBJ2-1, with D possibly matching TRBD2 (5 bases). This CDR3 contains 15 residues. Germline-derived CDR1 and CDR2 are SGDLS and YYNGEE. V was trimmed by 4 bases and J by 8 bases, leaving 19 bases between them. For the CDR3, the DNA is TGTGCCAGCAGCCCCCGGACTGCCTGGTACGATGAGCAGTTCTTC. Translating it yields CASSPRTAWYDEQFF.

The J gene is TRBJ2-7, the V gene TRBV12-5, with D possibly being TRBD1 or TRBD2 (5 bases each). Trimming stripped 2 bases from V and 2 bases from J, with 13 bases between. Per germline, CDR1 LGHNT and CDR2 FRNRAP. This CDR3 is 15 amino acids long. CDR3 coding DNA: TGTGCTAGTGGTTTGTATAGGGGAGAGCCCTACGAGCAGTACTTC. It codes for CASGLYRGEPYEQYF. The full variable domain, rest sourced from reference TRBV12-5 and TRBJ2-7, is DARVTQTPRHKVTEMGQEVTMRCQPILGHNTVFWYRQTMMQGLELLAYFRNRAPLDDSGMPKDRFSAEMPDATLATLKIQPSEPRDSAVYFCASGLYRGEPYEQYFGPGTRLTVT.

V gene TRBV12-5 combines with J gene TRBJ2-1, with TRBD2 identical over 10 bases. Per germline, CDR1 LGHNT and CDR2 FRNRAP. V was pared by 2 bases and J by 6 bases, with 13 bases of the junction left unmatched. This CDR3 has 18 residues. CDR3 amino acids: CASGLSRLAGEMINEQFF. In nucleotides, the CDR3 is TGTGCTAGTGGTTTGTCCCGCCTAGCGGGAGAAATGATCAATGAGCAGTTCTTC. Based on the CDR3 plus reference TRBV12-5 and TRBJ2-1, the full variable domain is DARVTQTPRHKVTEMGQEVTMRCQPILGHNTVFWYRQTMMQGLELLAYFRNRAPLDDSGMPKDRFSAEMPDATLATLKIQPSEPRDSAVYFCASGLSRLAGEMINEQFFGPGTRLTVL.

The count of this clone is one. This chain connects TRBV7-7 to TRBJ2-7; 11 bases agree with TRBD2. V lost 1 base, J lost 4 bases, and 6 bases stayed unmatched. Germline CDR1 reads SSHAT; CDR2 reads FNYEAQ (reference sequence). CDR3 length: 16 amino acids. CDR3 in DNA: TGTGCCAGCAGCTTAGGGTTGGCTAGCGGGGGGTACGAGCAGTACTTC. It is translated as CASSLGLASGGYEQYF.

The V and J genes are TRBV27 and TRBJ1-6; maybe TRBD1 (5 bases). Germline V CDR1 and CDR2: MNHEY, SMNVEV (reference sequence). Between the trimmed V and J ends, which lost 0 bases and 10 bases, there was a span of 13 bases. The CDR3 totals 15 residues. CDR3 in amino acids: CASSLSQGKNSPLHF. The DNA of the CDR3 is TGTGCCAGCAGTTTATCTCAGGGAAAGAACTCACCCCTCCACTTT.